This T cell receptor (beta chain) was identified during a study of brain T cells in children with intractable seizures. The CDR3 extends over 15 amino acids. The V and J ends lost 4 bases and 2 bases respectively, with 14 bases between them. Germline loops: CDR1 MNHEY, CDR2 SMNVEV (reference sequence). Points from the study as a whole: Only CDR3 sequence similarity suggested viral specificity, without known HCMV serostatus. Clones missing pre-surgery may reflect undersampling of that blood sample.

The repertoire was sequenced with immunoSEQ multiplex PCR; TCRdb's copy has only in-frame clones and lacks some. The table records about 80,000 clones, approximately 90% of them present only once. With respect to this clone: What it binds is unknown.

The sequenced cases were selected for having the highest brain T cell transcript signatures. Patients received at least one anti-epileptic drug before surgery. The rearrangement uses TRBV27 and TRBJ2-5; maybe TRBD1 (5 bases). The source was peripheral blood, collected at surgery. The clonotype was recovered from a girl aged 2 to 9 with Rasmussen encephalitis and intractable seizures. This CDR3 is CASSSSQDYQETQYF. The CDR3 region has the DNA TGTGCCAGCAGTTCGTCACAGGATTATCAAGAGACCCAGTACTTC.